Following are 9 T cell receptor beta chains from one sample sequenced in a study of T cells after yellow fever vaccination. TCRdb analysed the 5' RACE reads with MiXCR anew, one entry per CDR3 protein. The profile covers 340,000 or so distinct CDR3 sequences, with approximately 12% appearing a single time and roughly 3.1% taken by the ten largest. Material: CD4+ T cells sorted from PBMCs, obtained 15 days after the yellow fever booster vaccination. These receptors all stem from a man younger than 30 who received the YFV17D yellow fever vaccine.

V usage is TRBV20-1 and J usage is TRBJ2-5; maybe TRBD1 (5 bases). Germline V gene data show CDR1 as DFQATT and CDR2 as SNEGSKA (reference sequence). The CDR3 extends over 11 amino acids. Trimming took off 7 bases at V and 7 bases at J, with 13 bases between the two ends. The CDR3, as DNA: TGCAGTGGTGACAGTCCGTGGACCCAGTACTTC. Protein sequence: CSGDSPWTQYF.

This clonotype appeared a few times. The chain has TRBV29-1 and TRBJ2-2; the D is unclear. The CDR3 is 13 amino acids. The V end lost 6 bases, the J end lost 0 bases, and 8 bases lay between the germline ends. Germline CDR1 is SQVTM and CDR2 is ANQGSEA. The CDR3 reads CSVTAANTGELFF. The DNA of the CDR3 is TGCAGCGTGACGGCCGCGAACACCGGGGAGCTGTTTTTT.

This clonotype showed up many times. V and J are TRBV5-5 and TRBJ2-7; 8 nucleotides align to TRBD1. This CDR3 has 17 residues. V lost 0 bases and J lost 3; bases outside the gene matches: 11. Looked up from germline, CDR1 is SGHKS and CDR2 is YYEKEE (reference sequence). CDR3 coding DNA: TGTGCCAGCAGCTTGGTCCCCGGGACAGGAGTCCTCTACGAGCAGTACGTC. Amino acids: CASSLVPGTGVLYEQYV.

This chain joins TRBV5-1 and TRBJ2-7; D is ambiguous. V lost 2 bases and J lost 7, with 19 bases in between. This CDR3 contains 15 residues. Germline V gene data show CDR1 as SGHRS and CDR2 as YFSETQ. The CDR3 region has the DNA TGCGCCAGCAGCTTCCTGGATAGCTCTGGACGGGAGCAGTACTTC. Translation gives CASSFLDSSGREQYF.

This clonotype was seen a handful of times. This CDR3 reads CASSPIHDRRGNTIYF. The DNA of the CDR3 is TGTGCCAGCTCACCTATCCACGACCGGCGCGGAAACACCATATATTTT. This rearrangement joins TRBV18 to TRBJ1-3; D is undetermined. Germline V gives CDR1 KGHSH, CDR2 LQKENI. Trimming removed 3 bases at V and 4 bases at J, with 16 bases between. The CDR3 consists of 16 residues.

The chain uses TRBV5-1 and TRBJ2-5; the D gene could be TRBD1 or TRBD2 (5 bases each). Germline CDR1 SGHRS, CDR2 YFSETQ. V was clipped by 4 bases and J by 7 bases, with 17 bases between them. The CDR3 sequence is 14 residues long. The CDR3 bases are TGCGCCAGCAGCGTATCCGGGACCATGGGGACCCAGTACTTC. Translation gives CASSVSGTMGTQYF.

The table lists this clonotype with a few counts. The chain uses TRBV7-2 and TRBJ2-2; TRBD2 aligns across 7 bases. Germline V gives CDR1 SGHTA, CDR2 FQGNSA. This CDR3 is built from 15 residues. The V gene end was trimmed by 5 bases and the J gene end by 0 bases; junction bases not matched to a gene: 3. CDR3 residues: CASSRAGSNTGELFF. The CDR3 DNA reads as TGTGCCAGCAGCCGAGCGGGGTCGAACACCGGGGAGCTGTTTTTT.

This clonotype was seen more than once but under ten times. The rearrangement links TRBV5-1 to TRBJ2-5; 10 nucleotides match TRBD1. CDR3 length: 16 residues. The V gene end was trimmed by 4 bases and the J gene end by 4 bases; junction bases not matched to a gene: 10. Germline assignment: CDR1 SGHRS and CDR2 YFSETQ. The CDR3 region has the DNA TGCGCCAGCAGCCCTGGTGGGACAGGGGTCGCAGAGACCCAGTACTTC. Its translation: CASSPGGTGVAETQYF.

This clonotype was counted between two and nine times. The chain uses TRBV4-1 and TRBJ2-1; D remains unclear. Between the trimmed V and J ends, which lost 3 bases and 9 bases, there was a span of 12 bases. The CDR3 totals 13 residues. Germline V lookup: CDR1 MGHRA, CDR2 YSYEKL. As DNA, the CDR3 is TGCGCCAGCAGCCAGCCGTTGGGCGTTGAGCAGTTCTTC. It codes for CASSQPLGVEQFF.